The 26 T cell receptor beta chains below were found in one sample sequenced in a study of T cells in narcolepsy (dated by TCRdb to 2016 to 2018). The library was obtained by the immunoSEQ multiplex PCR assay. Drawn from immuneACCESS, this table holds only the in-frame rearrangements with V and J called that TCRdb kept. Clones are partly lost; checked studies trace under half to an unresolved V gene and leave the rest unexplained. This sample gives around 30,000 clones in total; roughly 78% of them show up just once. The ten largest make up 1.2% of the sample. Sample: CD45RA- memory CD4+ T cells from PBMCs. Taken with the paper, the label for cell subset or site translates to: memory T cells sorted ex vivo from peripheral blood. The receptors stem from a human donor with narcolepsy.

For this clone: Within the sample, other DNA sequences also encode this same CDR3. In DNA form, the CDR3 reads TGTGCCAGCAGCGTAGGGGGAAGCTCCTATAATTCACCCCTCCACTTT. This sequence encodes CASSVGGSSYNSPLHF. The V gene is TRBV9, the J gene TRBJ1-6; D gene unclear. V lost 0 bases, J lost 0 bases, and 7 bases lay in between. The CDR3 length is 16 residues. The germline V gene encodes CDR1 SGDLS and CDR2 YYNGEE.

The CDR3 nucleotides are TGTGCCAGCTCACCACCAAGAGGTTCTAGCGGGGGTAACAATGAGCAGTTCTTC. Translation: CASSPPRGSSGGNNEQFF. The chain combines TRBV18 with TRBJ2-1; 10 bases map to TRBD2. Germline V lookup: CDR1 KGHSH, CDR2 LQKENI. This CDR3 has 18 amino acids. The ends lost 0 bases at V and 5 bases at J; junction bases unmatched: 10. Filled out from reference TRBV18 and TRBJ2-1, the complete variable domain reads NAGVMQNPRHLVRRRGQEARLRCSPMKGHSHVYWYRQLPEEGLKFMVYLQKENIIDESGMPKERFSAEFPKEGPSILRIQQVVRGDSAAYFCASSPPRGSSGGNNEQFFGPGTRLTVL.

This chain links TRBV6-4 with TRBJ2-3; D gene ambiguous. Per the germline V gene, CDR1 is MRHNA and CDR2 is SNTAGT. The CDR3 consists of 13 residues. V was cut by 0 bases and J by 9 bases, with 10 bases left in between. The CDR3 reads CASSDSPLGTQYF. The CDR3 nucleotides are TGTGCCAGCAGTGACTCCCCTTTGGGCACGCAGTATTTT.

A single count supports this clone. This chain connects TRBV30 to TRBJ1-1; the D is unclear. V was cut by 5 bases and J by 0 bases, with 10 bases left in between. From germline, CDR1 is GTSNPN and CDR2 SVGIG (reference sequence). This CDR3 is built from 13 residues. CDR3: CAWEGAMNTEAFF. CDR3 DNA sequence: TGTGCCTGGGAAGGCGCAATGAACACTGAAGCTTTCTTT.

The genes are TRBV6-5 and TRBJ1-2; unclear D gene. This CDR3 has 13 residues. Trimming took off 6 bases at V and 2 bases at J, with 10 bases between the two ends. Germline V CDR1 and CDR2: MNHEY, SVGAGI. DNA of the CDR3: TGTGCCAGCAGCCTGGACGGGAACTATGGCTACACCTTC. This sequence encodes CASSLDGNYGYTF.

The V call is TRBV12-2, the J call TRBJ1-4. TRBV12-2 is a pseudogene. This CDR3 comprises 14 residues. The CDR3 spells CASRLGGANEKLFF. As DNA, the CDR3 is TGTGCAAGTCGCTTGGGTGGCGCTAATGAAAAACTGTTTTTT.

The chain combines TRBV9 with TRBJ2-7; D perhaps matches TRBD2 (6 bases). CDR3 length equals 14 residues. Trimming removed 3 bases at V and 7 bases at J, with 17 bases between. Germline CDR1 SGDLS, CDR2 YYNGEE. CDR3 protein: CASSALDYPREQYF. CDR3 DNA: TGTGCCAGCAGCGCCCTGGACTATCCTCGGGAGCAGTACTTC.

The rearrangement joins TRBV7-3 to TRBJ1-1; D perhaps matches TRBD1 (5 bases). Between the trimmed V and J ends, which lost 5 bases and 1 base, there was a span of 14 bases. The CDR3 is 15 amino acids. CDR1 is SGHTA and CDR2 is FQGTGA in the germline V gene. CDR3 residues: CASSAQGRQNTEAFF. CDR3 bases: TGTGCCAGCAGCGCCCAGGGCAGGCAGAACACTGAAGCTTTCTTT.

To note about this clone: The junction departs from the called germline gene at one end, perhaps through a read error. This chain uses TRBV18 with TRBJ2-2; D may correspond to TRBD1 or TRBD2 (5 bases each). Germline V lookup: CDR1 KGHSH, CDR2 LQKENI. The CDR3 length is 14 residues. The CDR3 sequence: CASSPLDSSGDLFF. CDR3 sequence (DNA): TGTGCCAGCTCACCCCTTGACAGTTCCGGGGATCTGTTTTTT. Full variable domain (rest looked up from reference TRBV18 and TRBJ2-2): NAGVMQNPRHLVRRRGQEARLRCSPMKGHSHVYWYRQLPEEGLKFMVYLQKENIIDESGMPKERFSAEFPKEGPSILRIQQVVRGDSAAYFCASSPLDSSGDLFFGEGSRLTVL.

This clone has more than one count but fewer than ten. V is TRBV28 and J is TRBJ2-7; TRBD2 matches 9 bases. Germline-derived CDR1 and CDR2 are MDHEN and SYDVKM. The ends lost 5 bases at V and 3 bases at J; junction bases unmatched: 2. This CDR3 region has 13 residues. CDR3 DNA: TGTGCCAGCAGTCTAGCGGGAATCTACGAGCAGTACTTC. It encodes CASSLAGIYEQYF.

Written as DNA, the CDR3 is TGTGCCTGGAGTCCAAGAACCGCAGGAGGGCGCAATCAGCCCCAGCATTTT. Amino acid sequence: CAWSPRTAGGRNQPQHF. This sequence joins TRBV30 and TRBJ1-5; D unresolved. Germline V gives CDR1 GTSNPN, CDR2 SVGIG (reference sequence). This CDR3 comprises 17 residues. The V end lost 2 bases, the J end lost 2 bases, and 19 bases lay between the germline ends.

This clone was observed a few times. Other DNA sequences in the same sample also yield this CDR3. V usage is TRBV5-1 and J usage is TRBJ2-3; D is unclear. The CDR3 loop spans 15 amino acids. V lost 0 bases to trimming and J lost 4 bases, with 12 bases between them. Germline V CDR1 and CDR2: SGHRS, YFSETQ. The CDR3 DNA is TGCGCCAGCAGCTTGGAAGGAAGGGCGGCAGATACGCAGTATTTT. It is translated as CASSLEGRAADTQYF.

The chain uses TRBV6-5 and TRBJ1-2, with 9 bases that match TRBD1. With 5 bases clipped from V and 8 bases from J, the junction kept 9 bases outside the gene matches. CDR3 length equals 14 residues. The germline V gene encodes CDR1 MNHEY and CDR2 SVGAGI. CDR3 protein: CASSPLGQGRGYTF. In DNA, the CDR3 is TGTGCCAGCAGTCCTCTGGGACAGGGTAGGGGCTACACCTTC.

This clone was seen just once. The chain combines TRBV6-1 with TRBJ1-5; possible D gene TRBD1, 5 bases. The germline V and J ends were trimmed by 10 bases and 1 base, with 14 bases remaining between them. Germline V gene data show CDR1 as MNHNS and CDR2 as SASEGT. The CDR3 spans 14 residues. The CDR3 protein is CATRGEHSNQPQHF. Written as DNA, the CDR3 is TGTGCCACCCGAGGGGAACACAGCAATCAGCCCCAGCATTTT.

This clone was detected only a few times. The chain combines TRBV9 with TRBJ2-5; TRBD2 matches 8 bases. CDR3 size: 13 residues. Germline V gives CDR1 SGDLS, CDR2 YYNGEE. Trimming took 3 bases from V and 5 from J; bases not matched to a gene: 3. CDR3 amino acids: CASSASGGETQYF. The CDR3, as DNA: TGTGCCAGCAGCGCCTCGGGGGGGGAGACCCAGTACTTC. Variable domain in full (rest from reference TRBV9 and TRBJ2-5): DSGVTQTPKHLITATGQRVTLRCSPRSGDLSVYWYQQSLDQGLQFLIQYYNGEERAKGNILERFSAQQFPDLHSELNLSSLELGDSALYFCASSASGGETQYFGPGTRLLVL.

The rearrangement uses TRBV2 and TRBJ2-7; TRBD2 might be the D (6 bases). V shed 6 bases and J shed 2 bases, with 8 bases lying between them. The CDR3 consists of 12 residues. Germline loops: CDR1 SNHLY, CDR2 FYNNEI. The CDR3 nucleotides read TGTGCCAGCAGCGTAGCGGCCTACGAGCAGTACTTC. This gives the protein CASSVAAYEQYF.

The chain links TRBV12-5 to TRBJ2-1; 8 bases align to TRBD2. V lost 2 bases to trimming and J lost 15 bases; unmatched junction nucleotides: 6. Looked up from germline, CDR1 is LGHNT and CDR2 is FRNRAP. CDR3 length equals 12 residues. CDR3 DNA sequence: TGTGCTAGTGGTTTGAGCCGGGAGGGCCTGTTCTTC. Translation gives CASGLSREGLFF.

This chain uses TRBV5-1 with TRBJ2-5, with no clear D. The CDR3 loop spans 14 amino acids. The ends were cut back, 0 bases at V and 1 base at J, with 7 bases in the middle. Germline assignment: CDR1 SGHRS and CDR2 YFSETQ. CDR3 sequence reads: CASSLGLGQETQYF. The CDR3 nucleotides are TGCGCCAGCAGCTTGGGGTTGGGCCAAGAGACCCAGTACTTC.

The chain couples TRBV18 to TRBJ2-5; weak D call: TRBD2 (6 bases). The CDR3 covers 13 residues. V was pared by 6 bases and J by 2 bases, with 10 bases between. Germline-derived CDR1 and CDR2 are KGHSH and LQKENI. The CDR3 sequence is CASSPAGQETQYF. CDR3 in DNA: TGTGCCAGCTCCCCCGCGGGGCAAGAGACCCAGTACTTC.

V is TRBV5-5 and J is TRBJ1-6; possibly TRBD1 for D (5 bases). The CDR3 extends over 13 amino acids. Per the germline V gene, CDR1 is SGHKS and CDR2 is YYEKEE (reference sequence). V was pared by 4 bases and J by 6 bases, with 8 bases between. The CDR3 bases are TGTGCCAGCAGCGGGAGGGGTAATTCACCCCTCCACTTT. Its protein product is CASSGRGNSPLHF.

The chain uses TRBV5-1 and TRBJ2-2; no firm D call. Germline-derived CDR1 and CDR2 are SGHRS and YFSETQ. This CDR3 contains 14 residues. V dropped 2 bases and J dropped 7 bases, with 12 bases sitting between them. CDR3 sequence: CASSFGQAVGELFF. CDR3 nucleotides: TGCGCCAGCAGCTTTGGGCAGGCTGTCGGGGAGCTGTTTTTT.

The chain employs TRBV5-4 and TRBJ2-3; TRBD1 might be the D (5 bases). CDR1 and CDR2 (germline): SGHNT, YYREEE (reference sequence). The CDR3 contains 15 residues. V was cut by 0 bases and J by 3 bases, with 11 bases left in between. The CDR3 here is CASSLAGGQTDTQYF. CDR3 DNA sequence: TGTGCCAGCAGCTTGGCCGGCGGACAAACAGATACGCAGTATTTT.

The genes are TRBV5-4 and TRBJ2-5, with TRBD1 matching over 9 bases. CDR3 length equals 14 residues. Looked up from germline, CDR1 is SGHNT and CDR2 is YYREEE (reference sequence). J was trimmed by 10 bases and V by 4 bases; bases with no gene match: 11. The CDR3 bases are TGTGCCAGCAGCGACCGGGACAGGGATGAGGGCCAGTACTTC. Translating gives CASSDRDRDEGQYF.

The CDR3 coding sequence is TGTGCCAGCAGCCCCGGGGCCGTCGGAGCTTTCTTT. Its protein product is CASSPGAVGAFF. The V gene is TRBV5-6, the J gene TRBJ1-1; TRBD1 might be the D (5 bases). The CDR3 is 12 amino acids. Between the trimmed V and J ends, which lost 4 bases and 10 bases, there was a span of 14 bases. The germline V gene has CDR1 SGHDT and CDR2 YYEEEE.

This rearrangement joins TRBV27 to TRBJ2-3; D is perhaps TRBD1 or TRBD2 (5 bases each). Looked up from germline, CDR1 is MNHEY and CDR2 is SMNVEV (reference sequence). Between the trimmed V and J ends, which lost 3 bases and 6 bases, there was a span of 19 bases. The CDR3 has 16 residues. The CDR3 DNA sequence: TGTGCCAGCAGTTTTGAGGGCAGGGCTAGACCGGATACGCAGTATTTT. Encoded protein: CASSFEGRARPDTQYF.

The gene calls are TRBV9 and TRBJ2-1; perhaps TRBD2 as D (6 bases). V gave up 3 bases and J gave up 6 bases, with 16 bases separating them. Germline-derived CDR1 and CDR2 are SGDLS and YYNGEE. The CDR3 runs to 15 residues. The CDR3 bases are TGTGCCAGCAGCGGGGATAGCGGCCCGAGCAATGAGCAGTTCTTC. Amino acids: CASSGDSGPSNEQFF.